A selection of T cell receptor beta chains follows, all from one sample in a study of T-cell reconstitution after alpha-beta-depleted transplantation in children. Each CDR3 protein is one row after TCRdb ran MiXCR on the PCR reads. The sample has 400,000 to 500,000 distinct CDR3 sequences; about a tenth are singletons. This material consisted of PBMCs from the stem cell graft donor, taken from the stem cell graft. These receptors were taken from a human donor who donated a stem cell graft to a child with acute myeloid leukemia. Both conserved end residues are part of each CDR3. The order of the fields is D gene, J gene, clone size, V gene, CDR3 DNA, CDR3 protein. The D gene is left open where the match is weak. For some rows the clone size is stated as once, few or many, or as a class when expanded; others skip it.

TRBD1,TRBJ2-1,-,TRBV29-1,TGCAGCGTTGAATCCTTCCGGGACAGGGAGGTTAGGTTCTTC,CSVESFRDREVRFF
-,TRBJ2-4,-,TRBV4-3,TGCGCCAGCAGCCAAGATCTCCAGCTAGCCAAAAACATTCAGTACTTC,CASSQDLQLAKNIQYF
-,TRBJ1-5,-,TRBV2,TGTGCCAGCAGTGAAGTGGGTGGGGCAAATCAGCCCCAGCATTTT,CASSEVGGANQPQHF
TRBD1,TRBJ2-3,many,TRBV29-1,TGCAGCGATCGGGACAGGGCAACAGATACGCAGTATTTT,CSDRDRATDTQYF
-,TRBJ2-3,-,TRBV13,TGTGCCAGCAGCTCCGAGGTCACTCGCACAGATACGCAGTATTTT,CASSSEVTRTDTQYF
TRBD2,TRBJ2-3,few,TRBV12-3/TRBV12-4,TGTGCCAGCAGACCTAGCGGGGTTACAGATACGCAGTATTTT,CASRPSGVTDTQYF
TRBD2,TRBJ2-4,few,TRBV12-3/TRBV12-4,TGTGCCAGCAGTTTGAGCGGGGGCCGCGCCAAAAACATTCAGTACTTC,CASSLSGGRAKNIQYF
-,TRBJ1-6,-,TRBV27,TGTGCCAGCAGCAAATCGGCTACCTTCAATTCACCCCTCCACTTT,CASSKSATFNSPLHF
TRBD1,TRBJ2-3,-,TRBV5-5,TGTGCCAGCAGGCCGCCTGGGACAGCCAACACAGATACGCAGTATTTT,CASRPPGTANTDTQYF
-,TRBJ2-3,-,TRBV7-6,TGTGCCAGCAGCTACAAAGAGGGAGATACGCAGTATTTT,CASSYKEGDTQYF
-,TRBJ2-2,-,TRBV5-1,TGCGCCAGCAGCCAAGAAGGTGGGGACACCGGGGAGCTGTTTTTT,CASSQEGGDTGELFF
-,TRBJ2-1,-,TRBV10-3,TGTGCCATCAGTGTTCGGCGGGGAAGTTCCTACAATGAGCAGTTCTTC,CAISVRRGSSYNEQFF
-,TRBJ2-7,-,TRBV29-1,TGCAGCGTTGAAATGGGCTCCTACGAGCAGTACTTC,CSVEMGSYEQYF
-,TRBJ2-1,-,TRBV4-1,TGCGCCAGCAGCCATCGTACCTACAATGAGCAGTTCTTC,CASSHRTYNEQFF
TRBD1,TRBJ2-3,-,TRBV29-1,TGCAGCGTCGGGATGGGACAGGGCGATTGGCATCGAGGGGGGACGGGCACAGATACGCAGTATTTT,CSVGMGQGDWHRGGTGTDTQYF
-,TRBJ2-7,-,TRBV6-1,TGTGCCAGCAGGGCCCTCGAGGCCACCCACGAGCAGTACTTC,CASRALEATHEQYF
-,TRBJ1-5,many,TRBV5-8,TGTGCCAGCAGCCAAAAAGGACGATCCTCATTATTGCCCCAGCATTTT,CASSQKGRSSLLPQHF
-,TRBJ2-7,-,TRBV5-5,TGTGCCAGCAGCTTGGTAGGGCTCTCCTACGAGCAGTACTTC,CASSLVGLSYEQYF
-,TRBJ2-1,once,TRBV12-5,TGTGCTAGTGGTGCGACGGACGGGGTGATCAATGAGCAGTTCTTC,CASGATDGVINEQFF
-,TRBJ2-5,few,TRBV5-1,TGCGCCAGCAGCTTGAGTTATTCTGAGACCCAGTACTTC,CASSLSYSETQYF
-,TRBJ2-1,few,TRBV3-1,TGTGCCAGCAGCCAAGTCTCCGACCGTCCTGAGCAGTTCTTC,CASSQVSDRPEQFF
-,TRBJ2-5,many,TRBV5-4,TGTGCCAGCAGCTTGGCTTCCGGGACATACCAAGAGACCCAGTACTTC,CASSLASGTYQETQYF
TRBD1,TRBJ2-2,few,TRBV7-8,TGTGCCAGCAGCTTAGCGACAGGGCCGACCGGGGAGCTGTTTTTT,CASSLATGPTGELFF
-,TRBJ2-1,few,TRBV7-3,TGTGCCAGCAGCTTTCGGGGGGCTGTTGAGCAGTTCTTC,CASSFRGAVEQFF
-,TRBJ2-5,-,TRBV6-5,TGTGCCAGCAGTCTCGATACTACGTTCCAAGAGACCCAGTACTTC,CASSLDTTFQETQYF
TRBD1,TRBJ1-2,few,TRBV6-1,TGTGCCAGCAGTACCACAGGGGACTATGGCTACACCTTC,CASSTTGDYGYTF
-,TRBJ2-3,-,TRBV7-2,TGTGCCAGCAGCGGGCCTGCAGATACGCAGTATTTT,CASSGPADTQYF
TRBD2,TRBJ2-1,few,TRBV20-1,TGCAGTGCTAACTCCCCGACTAGCAACTCCTACAATGAGCAGTTCTTC,CSANSPTSNSYNEQFF
-,TRBJ1-1,few,TRBV7-2,TGTGCCAGCAGCTTAGAGTGGGCTCTGAACACTGAAGCTTTCTTT,CASSLEWALNTEAFF
TRBD2,TRBJ2-3,many,TRBV6-1,TGTGCCAGCAGTGAAGGACTAGCGGGCACCACAGATACGCAGTATTTT,CASSEGLAGTTDTQYF
-,TRBJ2-7,few,TRBV15,TGTGCCACCAGCAGGGAGGGTGCCGACGAGCAGTACTTC,CATSREGADEQYF
-,TRBJ2-6,many,TRBV20-1,TGCAGTGCCACTGGCCAGGGGGGCTCTGGGGCCAACGTCCTGACTTTC,CSATGQGGSGANVLTF
-,TRBJ2-3,few,TRBV14,TGTGCCAGCAGCCCGAGGGGCCGCCAGAATACGCAGTATTTT,CASSPRGRQNTQYF
TRBD2,TRBJ2-5,few,TRBV20-1,TGCAGTGCTAGGACTAGCGGGGGGATGGAGACCCAGTACTTC,CSARTSGGMETQYF
TRBD1,TRBJ2-4,-,TRBV19,TGTGCCAGTAGTCCAACGACAGGGGGTACAGCCAAAAACATTCAGTACTTC,CASSPTTGGTAKNIQYF
-,TRBJ2-2,-,TRBV5-1,TGCGCCAGCAGCGTAAAGGTGGCCGGGGAGCTGTTTTTT,CASSVKVAGELFF
-,TRBJ2-2,-,TRBV18,TGTGCCAGCTCACCACGCCAGCAGAACACCGGGGAGCTGTTTTTT,CASSPRQQNTGELFF
TRBD1,TRBJ1-2,many,TRBV5-1,TGCGCCAGCCGCACCCCGACAGGGCCGTATGGCTACACCTTC,CASRTPTGPYGYTF
TRBD1,TRBJ2-5,few,TRBV7-2,TGTGCCAGCGGGACAGGGGGGACCAAGACCCAGTACTTC,CASGTGGTKTQYF
-,TRBJ1-1,many,TRBV9,TGTGCCAGCAGCGTAGTGAGTAACACTGAAGCTTTCTTT,CASSVVSNTEAFF
TRBD2,TRBJ2-7,-,TRBV15,TGTGCCACCAGCAGGACGGGGGGTAGGAGCTCCTACGAGCAGTACTTC,CATSRTGGRSSYEQYF
TRBD1,TRBJ2-5,-,TRBV6-5,TGTGCCAGCAGTTACCTCCCGGGCGGCGGGACAGGTGGAGAGACCCAGTACTTC,CASSYLPGGGTGGETQYF